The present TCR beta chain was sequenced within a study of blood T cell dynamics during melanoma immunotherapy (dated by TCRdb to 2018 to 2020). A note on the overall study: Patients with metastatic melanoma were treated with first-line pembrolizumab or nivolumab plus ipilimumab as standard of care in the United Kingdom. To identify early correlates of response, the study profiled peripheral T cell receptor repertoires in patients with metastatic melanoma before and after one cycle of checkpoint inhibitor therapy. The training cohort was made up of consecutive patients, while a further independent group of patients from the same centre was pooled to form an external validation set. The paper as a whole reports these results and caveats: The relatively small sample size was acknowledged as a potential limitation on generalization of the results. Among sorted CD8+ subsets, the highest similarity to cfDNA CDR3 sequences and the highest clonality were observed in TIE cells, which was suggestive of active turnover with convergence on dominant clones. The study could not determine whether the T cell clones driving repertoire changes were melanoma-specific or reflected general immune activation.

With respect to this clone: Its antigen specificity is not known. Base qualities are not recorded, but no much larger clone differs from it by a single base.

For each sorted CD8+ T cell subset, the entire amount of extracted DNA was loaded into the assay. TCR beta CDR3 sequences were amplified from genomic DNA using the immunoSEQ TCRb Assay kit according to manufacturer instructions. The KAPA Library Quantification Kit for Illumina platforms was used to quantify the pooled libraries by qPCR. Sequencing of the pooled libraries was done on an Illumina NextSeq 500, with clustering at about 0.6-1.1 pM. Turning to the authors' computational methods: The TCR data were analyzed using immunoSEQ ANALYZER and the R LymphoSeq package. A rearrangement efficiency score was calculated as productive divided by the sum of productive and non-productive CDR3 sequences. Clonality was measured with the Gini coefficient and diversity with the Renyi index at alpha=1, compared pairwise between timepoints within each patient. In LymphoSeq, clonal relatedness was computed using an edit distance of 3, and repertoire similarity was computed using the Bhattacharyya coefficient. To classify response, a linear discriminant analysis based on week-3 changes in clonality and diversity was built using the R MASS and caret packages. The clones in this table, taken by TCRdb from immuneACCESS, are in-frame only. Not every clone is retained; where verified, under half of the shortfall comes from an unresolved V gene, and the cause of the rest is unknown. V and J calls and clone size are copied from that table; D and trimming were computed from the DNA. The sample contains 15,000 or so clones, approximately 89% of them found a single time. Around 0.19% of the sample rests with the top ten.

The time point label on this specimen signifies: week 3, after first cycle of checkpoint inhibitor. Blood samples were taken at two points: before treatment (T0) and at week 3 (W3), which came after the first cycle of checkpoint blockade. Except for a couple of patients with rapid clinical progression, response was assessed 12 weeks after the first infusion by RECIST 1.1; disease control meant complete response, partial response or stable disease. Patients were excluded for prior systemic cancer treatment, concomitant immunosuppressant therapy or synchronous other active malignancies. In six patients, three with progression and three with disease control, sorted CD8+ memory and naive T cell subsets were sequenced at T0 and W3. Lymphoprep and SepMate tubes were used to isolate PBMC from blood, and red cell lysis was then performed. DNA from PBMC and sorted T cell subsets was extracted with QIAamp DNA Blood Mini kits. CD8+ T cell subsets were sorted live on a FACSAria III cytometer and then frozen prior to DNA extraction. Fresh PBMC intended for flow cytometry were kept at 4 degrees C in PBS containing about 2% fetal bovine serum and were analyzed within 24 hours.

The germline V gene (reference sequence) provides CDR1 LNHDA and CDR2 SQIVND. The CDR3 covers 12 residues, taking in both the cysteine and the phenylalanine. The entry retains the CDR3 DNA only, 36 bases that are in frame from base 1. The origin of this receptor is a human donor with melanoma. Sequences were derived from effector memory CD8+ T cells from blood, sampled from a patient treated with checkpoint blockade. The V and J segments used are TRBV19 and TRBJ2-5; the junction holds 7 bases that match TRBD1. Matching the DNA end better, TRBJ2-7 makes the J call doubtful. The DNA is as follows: TGTGCCACCTCGACAGGGCCCTACGAGCAGTACTTC. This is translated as CATSTGPYEQYF.